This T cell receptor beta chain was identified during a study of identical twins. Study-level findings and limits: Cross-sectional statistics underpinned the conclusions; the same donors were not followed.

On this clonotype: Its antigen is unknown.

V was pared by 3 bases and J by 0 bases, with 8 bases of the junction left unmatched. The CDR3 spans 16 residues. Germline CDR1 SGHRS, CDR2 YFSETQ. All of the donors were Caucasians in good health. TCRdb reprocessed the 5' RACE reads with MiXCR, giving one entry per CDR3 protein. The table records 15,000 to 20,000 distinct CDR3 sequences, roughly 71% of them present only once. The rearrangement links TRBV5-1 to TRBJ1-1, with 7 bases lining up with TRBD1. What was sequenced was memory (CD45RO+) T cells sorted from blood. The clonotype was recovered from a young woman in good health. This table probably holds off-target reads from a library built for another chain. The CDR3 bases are TGCGCCAGCAGCTCGACAGGGATTGGGGTGAACACTGAAGCTTTCTTT. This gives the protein CASSSTGIGVNTEAFF.